The 5 T cell receptor beta chains below were found in one sample sequenced in a study of T-cell reconstitution after alpha-beta-depleted transplantation in children. It was with unique molecular identifiers that the TCRbeta library was prepared. TCRdb itself ran the PCR reads through MiXCR, one entry per CDR3 protein. The data hold just over 950,000 distinct CDR3 sequences, with under 30% observed a single time. Material: PBMCs, mostly from graft donor cells, obtained 360 days after TCRalphabeta/CD19-depleted stem cell transplant. The receptors originated from a boy under two years old who had a stem cell transplant for SCID, so the T cells may come from the graft donor.

The table lists this clonotype with a few counts. This sequence joins TRBV29-1 and TRBJ2-7; 7 bases agree with TRBD1. V lost 4 bases to trimming and J lost 4 bases; unmatched junction nucleotides: 4. The CDR3 runs to 12 residues. The germline V gene has CDR1 SQVTM and CDR2 ANQGSEA. DNA of the CDR3: TGCAGCGTTGCCACAGGGGTTTACGAGCAGTACTTC. Translated: CSVATGVYEQYF.

In nucleotides, the CDR3 is TGTGCCAGCAGTTTTGGGTCCGTTGGGGGTACGCAGTATTTT. Protein: CASSFGSVGGTQYF. The gene calls are TRBV28 and TRBJ2-3; D tentatively reads TRBD1 or TRBD2 (5 bases each). Trimming removed 3 bases at V and 8 bases at J, with 15 bases between. The CDR3 is made up of 14 amino acids. The V gene's germline CDR1 is MDHEN and CDR2 SYDVKM.

A few counts support this clonotype. V usage is TRBV9 and J usage is TRBJ2-3; 12 bases align to TRBD1. The ends lost 3 bases at V and 3 bases at J; junction bases unmatched: 8. CDR1 and CDR2 (germline): SGDLS, YYNGEE. The CDR3 contains 17 residues. The CDR3 region is CASSARQGQGATDTQYF. CDR3 DNA: TGTGCCAGCAGCGCCCGACAGGGACAGGGGGCGACAGATACGCAGTATTTT.

The chain combines TRBV29-1 with TRBJ1-1; unclear D gene. Trimming removed 6 bases from V and 6 bases from J, with 17 bases in between. Germline V lookup: CDR1 SQVTM, CDR2 ANQGSEA. The CDR3 totals 13 residues. The CDR3 coding sequence is TGCAGCGTCGGACGAGAAGTAGGACCTGAAGCTTTCTTT. The encoded protein is CSVGREVGPEAFF.

This clonotype was seen a few times. The chain is built from TRBV5-5 and TRBJ2-1, with TRBD1 matching 9 bases. The CDR3 covers 16 residues. Germline V gene lookup returns CDR1 SGHKS and CDR2 YYEKEE (reference sequence). Unmatched junction bases numbered 8, after V lost 2 bases and J lost 5 bases. CDR3 sequence reads: CASSFRGDRVDNEQFF. CDR3 DNA sequence: TGTGCCAGCAGCTTTAGGGGGGACAGGGTGGACAATGAGCAGTTCTTC.